Presented here are 19 T cell receptor beta chains from one specimen sequenced in a study of T-cell memory formation after mild COVID-19. Each CDR3 protein is one row after TCRdb ran MiXCR on the 5' RACE reads. The sample consists of about 350,000 distinct CDR3 sequences, around 15% of them appearing once. Sequencing input: PBMCs or a T cell subset sorted from them (not recorded which). Every receptor here comes from a man younger than 35 who had mild COVID-19 (a few samples of this study predate the infection). Cell type and time point are not known.

This clonotype has just a few counts. The chain employs TRBV10-2 and TRBJ2-2; D call uncertain. The CDR3 extends over 15 amino acids. Trimming took off 0 bases at V and 1 base at J, with 6 bases between the two ends. CDR1 and CDR2 from the germline V gene are WSHSY and SAAADI. The CDR3 DNA follows: TGCGCCAGCAGTGAGTCGATCCGGAACACCGGGGAGCTGTTTTTT. As protein: CASSESIRNTGELFF.

CDR3 sequence reads: CASSYPGRGNTEAFF. The CDR3, as DNA: TGTGCCAGCAGTTACCCAGGCAGGGGGAACACTGAAGCTTTCTTT. The chain recombines TRBV6-5 with TRBJ1-1; the D gene is possibly TRBD1 (6 bases). Germline CDR1 is MNHEY and CDR2 is SVGAGI. V was trimmed by 2 bases and J by 1 base, leaving 11 bases between them. The CDR3 extends over 15 amino acids.

This clonotype showed up just a few times. This sequence joins TRBV24-1 and TRBJ2-1; 9 bases are a match to TRBD1. Looked up from germline, CDR1 is KGHDR and CDR2 is SFDVKD. The CDR3 loop spans 16 amino acids. With 4 bases clipped from V and 5 bases from J, the junction kept 8 bases outside the gene matches. DNA of the CDR3: TGTGCCACCAGTGACCCCGGGACAGGGAGGGACAATGAGCAGTTCTTC. It codes for CATSDPGTGRDNEQFF.

CDR3 region: CASSSLAGGLGANVLTF. As DNA, the CDR3 is TGTGCCAGCAGTTCGTTGGCGGGGGGGCTCGGGGCCAACGTCCTGACTTTC. The genes are TRBV6-2 or TRBV6-3 and TRBJ2-6; 9 nucleotides match TRBD2. The CDR3 consists of 17 residues. V lost 4 bases and J lost 4; bases outside the gene matches: 8. CDR1 and CDR2 from the germline V gene are MNHEY and SVGEGT.

This clonotype occurred a few times. This chain uses TRBV5-1 with TRBJ2-2; no clear D gene. The CDR3 is made up of 15 amino acids. V was shortened by 1 base and J by 3 bases, with 10 bases between the two germline ends. Germline CDR1 reads SGHRS; CDR2 reads YFSETQ. CDR3 nucleotides: TGCGCCAGCAGCTTGCTTGTCCCAGACACCGGGGAGCTGTTTTTT. It translates to CASSLLVPDTGELFF.

The genes are TRBV6-5 and TRBJ1-1; 9 bases align to TRBD1. This CDR3 region has 14 residues. V was clipped by 9 bases and J by 0 bases; unmatched bases: 5. CDR1 MNHEY and CDR2 SVGAGI come from the germline V gene. The CDR3 DNA reads as TGTGCCAGTCACAGGGGGCCCATGAACACTGAAGCTTTCTTT. It specifies CASHRGPMNTEAFF.

The chain is built from TRBV7-9 and TRBJ2-1; 11 nucleotides line up with TRBD2. J lost 6 bases, V lost 0 bases, and 4 bases had no gene match. This CDR3 has 16 residues. Germline CDR1 and CDR2: SEHNR and FQNEAQ (reference sequence). The chain's CDR3 is CASSLATSGACNEQFF. CDR3 nucleotides: TGTGCCAGCAGCTTAGCGACTAGCGGGGCCTGCAATGAGCAGTTCTTC.

This clonotype was seen more than once but under ten times. The chain couples TRBV7-2 to TRBJ2-2; no firm D call. In germline, CDR1 is SGHTA, CDR2 FQGNSA. The CDR3 extends over 15 amino acids. V lost 3 bases and J lost 5, with 13 bases in between. CDR3 nucleotides: TGTGCCAGCAGCTTTTTCCAGGTCGGAACCGGGGAGCTGTTTTTT. Protein product: CASSFFQVGTGELFF.

The rearrangement joins TRBV7-9 to TRBJ2-3, with a possible D match to TRBD2 (6 bases). The CDR3 is made up of 15 amino acids. CDR1 and CDR2 from the germline V gene are SEHNR and FQNEAQ (reference sequence). Trimming cost V 0 bases and J 2 bases, with 9 bases left between them. In DNA, the CDR3 is TGTGCCAGCAGCTTAGCGGGACTTCCCACAGATACGCAGTATTTT. Residues: CASSLAGLPTDTQYF.

The sample holds a few counts of this clonotype. The V and J genes are TRBV7-2 and TRBJ1-4; a possible D gene is TRBD1 (5 bases). CDR1 is SGHTA, CDR2 FQGNSA, per germline. This CDR3 is built from 16 residues. Trimming removed 5 bases at V and 3 bases at J, with 16 bases between. The CDR3 coding sequence is TGTGCCAGCAGCCTCAGGGAGGGCACCCCTAATGAAAAACTGTTTTTT. Translated, it gives CASSLREGTPNEKLFF.

This clonotype appeared a few times. The chain joins TRBV11-3 to TRBJ1-1, with D unclear. The germline gives CDR1 SGHNT, CDR2 YENEEA. The CDR3 is 15 residues long. Trimming removed 2 bases at V and 0 bases at J, with 10 bases between. For the CDR3, the DNA is TGTGCCAGCAGCTTAACGGTTGGGGTGAACACTGAAGCTTTCTTT. Protein sequence: CASSLTVGVNTEAFF.

This clonotype was counted a few times. The chain links TRBV19 to TRBJ1-1, with D possibly matching TRBD1 (5 bases). This CDR3 region has 13 residues. Trimming removed 3 bases at V and 4 bases at J, with 9 bases between. In germline, CDR1 is LNHDA, CDR2 SQIVND (reference sequence). The CDR3, as DNA: TGTGCCAGTAGTATGGTCGGGGGCACTGAAGCTTTCTTT. The encoded protein is CASSMVGGTEAFF.

About this clonotype itself: Because the CDR3's place on the DNA is in doubt, the DNA is left out and the CDR3 is given as listed by TCRdb. V is TRBV7-5 and J is TRBJ1-5; TRBD1 is the table's D call and was not checked against the DNA. TRBV7-5 is annotated as a pseudogene. Counting both end residues, the CDR3 totals 20 amino acids. CDR3 in amino acids: CISVPEASRDTYIGNQPQHF.

V and J are TRBV12-3 or TRBV12-4 and TRBJ2-6; 8 nucleotides agree with TRBD1. The CDR3 length is 19 residues. J was trimmed by 0 bases and V by 5 bases; bases with no gene match: 12. The CDR3 reads CASSPTRGQALSGANVLTF. Here the CDR3 DNA reads TGTGCCAGCAGTCCTACTAGGGGACAGGCTCTCTCTGGGGCCAACGTCCTGACTTTC.

V usage is TRBV6-1 and J usage is TRBJ2-7; 10 nucleotides align to TRBD1. Germline values: CDR1 MNHNS, CDR2 SASEGT. Germline trimming cut 6 bases from V and 6 bases from J; bases unmatched to any gene: 11. This CDR3 spans 15 amino acids. In DNA form, the CDR3 reads TGTGCCAGCAGCGAGTGGGGACAGGGGTTAAGCGAGCAGTACTTC. Translation: CASSEWGQGLSEQYF.

This clonotype was recorded a few times. The chain uses TRBV5-6 and TRBJ1-5, with D perhaps TRBD1 (5 bases). The CDR3 spans 15 residues. Between the trimmed V and J ends, which lost 2 bases and 3 bases, there was a span of 12 bases. Germline-derived CDR1 and CDR2 are SGHDT and YYEEEE. In nucleotides, the CDR3 is TGTGCCAGCAGCTTCAAGGGCAGGGCCAATCAGCCCCAGCATTTT. Protein sequence: CASSFKGRANQPQHF.

This clonotype was picked up a small number of times. The chain couples TRBV7-9 to TRBJ1-5, with D perhaps TRBD1 (5 bases). Looked up from germline, CDR1 is SEHNR and CDR2 is FQNEAQ (reference sequence). V was pared by 0 bases and J by 7 bases, with 19 bases between. The CDR3 loop spans 17 amino acids. The CDR3 DNA follows: TGTGCCAGCAGCTTAGCGGTATTGGGCCCAAGGGGACAGCCCCAGCATTTT. Amino acid sequence: CASSLAVLGPRGQPQHF.

This clonotype occurred a few times. The chain couples TRBV4-3 to TRBJ1-1; unclear D gene. V was clipped by 3 bases and J by 0 bases, with 11 bases between them. There are 15 residues in the CDR3. Germline lookup yields CDR1 LGHNA and CDR2 YSLEER. CDR3 DNA sequence: TGCGCCAGCAGCCAGAACCCTGTGATGAACACTGAAGCTTTCTTT. Translating gives CASSQNPVMNTEAFF.

The chain has TRBV15 and TRBJ2-7; perhaps TRBD1 as D (6 bases). This CDR3 spans 16 amino acids. The germline gives CDR1 LNHNV, CDR2 YYDKDF (reference sequence). V was pared by 4 bases and J by 5 bases, with 21 bases between. DNA for the CDR3: TGTGCCACCAGCACCTGGGTTATTACAGGGACGGACGAGCAGTACTTC. Translated: CATSTWVITGTDEQYF.